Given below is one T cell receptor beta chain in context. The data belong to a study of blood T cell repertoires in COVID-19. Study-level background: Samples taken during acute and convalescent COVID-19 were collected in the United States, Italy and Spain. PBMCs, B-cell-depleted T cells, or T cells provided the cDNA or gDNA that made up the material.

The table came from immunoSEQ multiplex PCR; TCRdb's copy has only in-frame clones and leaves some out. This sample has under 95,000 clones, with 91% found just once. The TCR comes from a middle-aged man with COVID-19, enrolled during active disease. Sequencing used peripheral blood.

Here the CDR3 reads CASRVQGDQPQHF. CDR3 sequence (DNA): TGTGCCAGCAGGGTACAGGGTGATCAGCCCCAGCATTTT. The chain carries TRBV21-1 and TRBJ1-5; TRBD1 was called by the table and not checked on the DNA. TRBV21-1 is labeled a pseudogene. The CDR3 has 13 amino acids.